Presented here are 27 T cell receptor beta chains from one specimen sequenced in a study of chemoradiotherapy in HPV16-positive cancers. Measured with immunoSEQ multiplex PCR; TCRdb has only the in-frame clones, and not every one. The sample lists fewer than 40,000 clones; around 76% were seen once. Sequenced material: blood, taken from a patient who underwent chemoradiotherapy. The source is a human donor with HPV-associated anogenital cancer.

V and J are TRBV15 and TRBJ1-1; a possible D gene is TRBD1 (6 bases). Trimming took 4 bases from V and 6 from J, leaving 12 bases between them. This CDR3 contains 13 residues. Germline V gene data show CDR1 as LNHNV and CDR2 as YYDKDF (reference sequence). The CDR3 DNA sequence: TGTGCCACCAGCATGGGGGCACCCCCTGAAGCTTTCTTT. The encoded protein is CATSMGAPPEAFF.

CDR3 residues: CASSSSGAGELFF. DNA for the CDR3: TGTGCCAGCAGCTCCTCAGGGGCCGGGGAGCTGTTTTTT. This sequence joins TRBV11-2 and TRBJ2-2; possibly TRBD1 for D (6 bases). The CDR3 has 13 amino acids. Trimming took 4 bases from V and 6 from J, leaving 9 bases between them. Germline V gives CDR1 SGHAT, CDR2 FQNNGV.

The chain uses TRBV6-6 and TRBJ2-4; 8 nucleotides agree with TRBD2. The trim removed 6 bases at V and 6 bases at J, leaving 4 bases unmatched. This CDR3 contains 13 residues. From germline, CDR1 is MNHNY and CDR2 SVGAGI (reference sequence). The DNA for the CDR3 is TGTGCCAGCAGAGAGGGGACTAGAAACATTCAGTACTTC. Its protein product is CASREGTRNIQYF.

The V gene is TRBV15, the J gene TRBJ2-2; weak D call: TRBD2 (5 bases). Trimming left V 1 base short and J 6 bases short, with 12 bases between. The CDR3 consists of 15 residues. Germline V gene data show CDR1 as LNHNV and CDR2 as YYDKDF (reference sequence). The CDR3 region is CATSRAPEGPGELFF. The CDR3 region has the DNA TGTGCCACCAGCAGAGCACCCGAGGGTCCCGGGGAGCTGTTTTTT.

CDR3 loop: CASSHGGSGGMDTQYF. In DNA, the CDR3 is TGTGCCAGCAGCCACGGCGGTAGCGGGGGTATGGATACGCAGTATTTT. The rearrangement joins TRBV9 to TRBJ2-3; 9 nucleotides agree with TRBD2. Trimming removed 4 bases from V and 6 bases from J; junction bases left unmatched: 12. The germline CDR1 and CDR2 sequences are SGDLS and YYNGEE. The CDR3 sequence is 16 residues long.

The chain uses TRBV2 and TRBJ2-5, with 15 bases that match TRBD2. Per the germline V gene, CDR1 is SNHLY and CDR2 is FYNNEI. V shed 7 bases, J shed 1 base, and the junction held 10 bases outside the gene matches. This CDR3 comprises 18 residues. The CDR3 DNA sequence: TGTGCCAGCAACACCCCAACGGGACTAGCGGGGGGCCAAGAGACCCAGTACTTC. It codes for CASNTPTGLAGGQETQYF.

Only one count was recorded for this clone. V and J are TRBV9 and TRBJ1-5; D is unresolved. CDR1 SGDLS and CDR2 YYNGEE come from the germline V gene. Trimming took 0 bases from V and 6 from J, leaving 4 bases between them. This CDR3 has 12 amino acids. The CDR3 here is CASSVEGQPQHF. The CDR3 bases are TGTGCCAGCAGCGTAGAAGGTCAGCCCCAGCATTTT.

The chain is built from TRBV7-8 and TRBJ2-6; 10 bases align to TRBD1. V shed 5 bases and J 0 bases; nucleotides not matched to a gene: 7. Germline values: CDR1 SGHVS, CDR2 FQNEAQ. CDR3 length: 18 residues. The DNA for the CDR3 is TGTGCCAGCAGCCGACAGGGGGCGCAAAACTCTGGGGCCAACGTCCTGACTTTC. Protein sequence: CASSRQGAQNSGANVLTF.

The chain links TRBV7-2 to TRBJ2-2; 7 nucleotides align to TRBD2. In germline, CDR1 is SGHTA, CDR2 FQGNSA. There are 17 residues in the CDR3. Germline trimming cut 4 bases from V and 7 bases from J; bases unmatched to any gene: 15. The CDR3 reads CASSSSRVGDYGGELFF. CDR3 DNA: TGTGCCAGCAGCTCCTCCCGGGTCGGGGACTACGGCGGGGAGCTGTTTTTT.

This clone has just one count. V usage is TRBV5-1 and J usage is TRBJ1-1; the D is unclear. The CDR3 runs to 13 residues. Germline V gives CDR1 SGHRS, CDR2 YFSETQ. The V end lost 1 base, the J end lost 3 bases, and 7 bases lay between the germline ends. The CDR3 spells CASSLSGYTEAFF. The DNA for the CDR3 is TGCGCCAGCAGCTTGTCGGGGTACACTGAAGCTTTCTTT.

The V and J genes are TRBV5-6 and TRBJ2-3; no reliable D call. Germline CDR1 is SGHDT and CDR2 is YYEEEE. The CDR3 is made up of 15 amino acids. The V end lost 4 bases, the J end lost 0 bases, and 12 bases lay between the germline ends. In nucleotides, the CDR3 is TGTGCCAGCAGCACCGGGTATCTGAGCACAGATACGCAGTATTTT. This sequence encodes CASSTGYLSTDTQYF. Together with reference TRBV5-6 and TRBJ2-3, the CDR3 gives the full variable domain: DAGVTQSPTHLIKTRGQQVTLRCSPKSGHDTVSWYQQALGQGPQFIFQYYEEEERQRGNFPDRFSGHQFPNYSSELNVNALLLGDSALYLCASSTGYLSTDTQYFGPGTRLTVL.

This clone was picked up one time. The genes are TRBV7-8 and TRBJ1-2, with 8 nucleotides matching TRBD1. J lost 13 bases, V lost 2 bases, and 15 bases had no gene match. Germline loops: CDR1 SGHVS, CDR2 FQNEAQ. The CDR3 loop spans 15 amino acids. CDR3 coding DNA: TGTGCCAGCAGCTTATCGCCCGCGGGACAGGTCTTTTGCACCTTC. Protein product: CASSLSPAGQVFCTF.

The chain combines TRBV6-5 with TRBJ2-5; TRBD2 aligns across 12 bases. The CDR3 is 16 amino acids. The V gene's germline CDR1 is MNHEY and CDR2 SVGAGI. V trimming: 2 bases; J trimming: 2 bases; junction bases outside the gene matches: 3. As DNA, the CDR3 is TGTGCCAGCAGTTACGGGCTAGCGGGGGGGCAAGAGACCCAGTACTTC. Residues: CASSYGLAGGQETQYF.

The chain combines TRBV7-2 with TRBJ2-1; D is perhaps TRBD1 (5 bases). The germline CDR1 and CDR2 sequences are SGHTA and FQGNSA. This CDR3 is built from 12 residues. Between the trimmed V and J ends, which lost 5 bases and 15 bases, there was a span of 17 bases. The CDR3 DNA is TGTGCCAGCAGCCGGTTAGGGGATATTCGGTTCTTC. This codes for CASSRLGDIRFF.

The chain carries TRBV11-3 and TRBJ2-3; 8 bases align to TRBD2. This CDR3 is 15 amino acids long. Per the germline V gene, CDR1 is SGHNT and CDR2 is YENEEA. V was pared by 0 bases and J by 2 bases, with 1 base of the junction left unmatched. CDR3 DNA sequence: TGTGCCAGCAGCTTAGAGACTAGCGCCACAGATACGCAGTATTTT. The encoded protein is CASSLETSATDTQYF.

This chain links TRBV19 with TRBJ2-7; D is ambiguous. The CDR3 has 12 amino acids. Per germline, CDR1 LNHDA and CDR2 SQIVND (reference sequence). Trimming shortened V by 3 bases and J by 2 bases, and 5 bases separated the two germline ends. CDR3: CASSIRPYEQYF. The DNA for the CDR3 is TGTGCCAGTAGTATCCGGCCCTACGAGCAGTACTTC.

This clone was detected only a few times. Other DNA sequences in this sample translate to the same CDR3. CDR3: CASSLALGPYEQYF. The CDR3 nucleotides are TGTGCCAGCAGCTTAGCGCTGGGGCCCTACGAGCAGTACTTC. V and J are TRBV7-9 and TRBJ2-7; possible D gene TRBD1, 5 bases. This CDR3 has 14 residues. V shed 0 bases and J shed 2 bases, with 8 bases lying between them. Germline V gives CDR1 SEHNR, CDR2 FQNEAQ (reference sequence). Full variable domain (rest looked up from reference TRBV7-9 and TRBJ2-7): DTGVSQNPRHKITKRGQNVTFRCDPISEHNRLYWYRQTLGQGPEFLTYFQNEAQLEKSRLLSDRFSAERPKGSFSTLEIQRTEQGDSAMYLCASSLALGPYEQYFGPGTRLTVT.

The chain joins TRBV19 to TRBJ1-2; D unclear. CDR3 length equals 10 residues. Germline V gives CDR1 LNHDA, CDR2 SQIVND (reference sequence). The V end was cut by 2 bases, the J end by 7 bases, with 2 bases between. The chain's CDR3 is CASSISGYTF. The CDR3 nucleotides read TGTGCCAGTAGTATAAGTGGCTACACCTTC.

J is TRBJ1-1 and V is TRBV11-2, with a possible D match to TRBD1 (5 bases). Germline V lookup: CDR1 SGHAT, CDR2 FQNNGV. CDR3 length: 13 residues. Trimming cost V 3 bases and J 1 base, with 6 bases left between them. For the CDR3, the DNA is TGTGCCAGCAGCTTCACAGGGAACACTGAAGCTTTCTTT. Translated, it gives CASSFTGNTEAFF.

This chain uses TRBV2 with TRBJ2-7; maybe TRBD1 (6 bases). CDR3 length: 15 amino acids. Germline CDR1 and CDR2: SNHLY and FYNNEI. V was clipped by 2 bases and J by 5 bases, with 16 bases between them. The CDR3 DNA follows: TGTGCCAGCAGTGAACTTGGACTTGGGGGCAACGAGCAGTACTTC. Translating it yields CASSELGLGGNEQYF.

The gene calls are TRBV4-1 and TRBJ1-1, with D perhaps TRBD1 (5 bases). With 2 bases removed from V and 5 bases from J, the gap between germline ends came to 9 bases. The CDR3 is 13 amino acids. Germline values: CDR1 MGHRA, CDR2 YSYEKL. The CDR3 DNA sequence: TGCGCCAGCAGCCAACAGGGCCAGACTGAAGCTTTCTTT. It is translated as CASSQQGQTEAFF.

The V and J genes are TRBV5-1 and TRBJ1-1; unclear D gene. CDR3 length: 12 residues. V was trimmed by 4 bases and J by 4 bases, leaving 8 bases between them. CDR1 is SGHRS, CDR2 YFSETQ, per germline. The CDR3 loop is CASSQLGTEAFF. The CDR3 region has the DNA TGCGCCAGCAGCCAACTAGGCACTGAAGCTTTCTTT.

The V and J genes are TRBV18 and TRBJ1-2; the match to TRBD1 covers 7 bases. Per the germline V gene, CDR1 is KGHSH and CDR2 is LQKENI. The ends lost 6 bases at V and 1 base at J; junction bases unmatched: 8. The CDR3 consists of 15 residues. The CDR3 DNA sequence: TGTGCCAGCTCCGTCGACAGGGAGAGTAACTATGGCTACACCTTC. It codes for CASSVDRESNYGYTF.

The rearrangement links TRBV18 to TRBJ2-7; 10 nucleotides align to TRBD1. Losses at the gene ends were 6 bases for V and 4 bases for J; bases not matched to a gene: 12. CDR1 and CDR2 from the germline V gene are KGHSH and LQKENI. The CDR3 spans 16 residues. The CDR3 region is CASSLTAGTGVYEQYF. In nucleotides, the CDR3 is TGTGCCAGCTCGCTTACGGCCGGGACAGGGGTGTACGAGCAGTACTTC.

The chain recombines TRBV7-2 with TRBJ1-2; 7 bases are shared with TRBD1. CDR3 length: 13 amino acids. Germline V gene data show CDR1 as SGHTA and CDR2 as FQGNSA. V shed 3 bases, J shed 6 bases, and the junction held 4 bases outside the gene matches. The CDR3 loop is CASSFRQGDGYTF. The CDR3 DNA reads as TGTGCCAGCAGCTTTCGACAGGGAGATGGCTACACCTTC.

This chain links TRBV5-1 with TRBJ2-3; TRBD1 is a possible D gene (6 bases). V was shortened by 7 bases and J by 1 base, with 16 bases between the two germline ends. Germline lookup yields CDR1 SGHRS and CDR2 YFSETQ. This CDR3 is built from 15 residues. The CDR3 coding sequence is TGCGCCAGCCGTGAACAGGGAAGCGGCACAGATACGCAGTATTTT. Encoded protein: CASREQGSGTDTQYF.

A word on this clone: At one boundary the junction diverges from the germline segment, which might be a read error. V and J are TRBV7-2 and TRBJ2-5, with 7 bases fitting TRBD2. Germline V gene lookup returns CDR1 SGHTA and CDR2 FQGNSA. The CDR3 totals 16 residues. Here the CDR3 reads CASSLAAGLSWETQYF. As DNA, the CDR3 is TGTGCCAGCAGCCTAGCGGCGGGGCTTAGCTGGGAGACCCAGTACTTC.